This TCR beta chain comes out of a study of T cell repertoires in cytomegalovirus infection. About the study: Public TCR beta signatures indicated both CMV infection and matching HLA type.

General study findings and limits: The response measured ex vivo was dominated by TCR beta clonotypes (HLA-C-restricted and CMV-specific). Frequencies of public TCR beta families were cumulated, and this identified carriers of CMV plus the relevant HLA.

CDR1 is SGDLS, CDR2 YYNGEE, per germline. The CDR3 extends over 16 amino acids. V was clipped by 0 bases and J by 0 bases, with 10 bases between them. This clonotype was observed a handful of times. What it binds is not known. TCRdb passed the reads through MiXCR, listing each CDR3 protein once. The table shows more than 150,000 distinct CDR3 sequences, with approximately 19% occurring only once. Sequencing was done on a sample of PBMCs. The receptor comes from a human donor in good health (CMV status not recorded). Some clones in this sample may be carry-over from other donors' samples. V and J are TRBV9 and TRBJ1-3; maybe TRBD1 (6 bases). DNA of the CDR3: TGTGCCAGCAGCGTAGCCGGACAGTACTCTGGAAACACCATATATTTT. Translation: CASSVAGQYSGNTIYF.